Listed below are T cell receptor beta chains from one sample, sequenced in a study of metastatic and nonmetastatic thyroid tumors. TCRdb re-clonotyped the PCR reads via MiXCR. Of some 38,000 clones in the sample, around half are singletons; the top ten hold around 22%. Sequenced input: tumor tissue. These receptors originate from a male donor with papillary thyroid cancer or a benign thyroid nodule (not recorded which). Some clones in this sample may be carry-over from other donors' samples. The CDR3 runs from the conserved cysteine through the conserved F or W. The D gene is left open where the match is weak. Only part of the rows carry a size: once, few, many, or a class if the clone is expanded.

J	D	V	size	DNA	CDR3
TRBJ1-1	TRBD1	TRBV7-9	few	TGTGCCACGGGACAGCCGAACACTGAAGCTTTCTTT	CATGQPNTEAFF
TRBJ1-5	.	TRBV18	.	TGTGCCAGCTCAACCAATCAGGCCTTGTGGGGTAATCAGCCCCAGCATTTT	CASSTNQALWGNQPQHF
TRBJ2-6	.	TRBV6-1	.	TGTGCCAGCAGTCCCCGATCCTCTGGGGCCAACGTCCTGACTTTC	CASSPRSSGANVLTF
TRBJ2-1	TRBD1	TRBV20-1	.	TGCAGTGCTAGAGACCTCTTAAACTCCCGGGACAGGGGACACAATGAGCAGTTCTTC	CSARDLLNSRDRGHNEQFF
TRBJ2-1	.	TRBV7-3	.	TGTGCCAGCAGCTTAATGGGCGGGATCGTAAGCTCCTACAATGAGCAGTTCTTC	CASSLMGGIVSSYNEQFF
TRBJ2-7	.	TRBV11-2	.	TGTGCCAGCAGCTTAGGCTACTACGAGCAGTACTTC	CASSLGYYEQYF
TRBJ1-2	TRBD1	TRBV30	.	TGTGCCTGGTCCCCCAAGGACAGGGCCTTCGGCTACACCTTC	CAWSPKDRAFGYTF
TRBJ2-1	TRBD1	TRBV11-2	.	TGTGCCAGCAGCTTACAGGGGACAGGGGGTTATAATGAGCAGTTCTTC	CASSLQGTGGYNEQFF
TRBJ2-7	.	TRBV28	few	TGTGCCAGCAGTTTAGCTACCCCGCATCAGTACTTC	CASSLATPHQYF
TRBJ2-5	.	TRBV5-1	.	TGCGCCGGCAGCTTGGACAACGTGCCGGAGACCCAGTACTTC	CAGSLDNVPETQYF
TRBJ1-5	.	TRBV19	few	TGTGCCAGTAGTAATATGGAGCCCCAGCATTTT	CASSNMEPQHF
TRBJ2-2	.	TRBV20-1	.	TGCAGTGCCAGAGATCAGACGGCATCGAACACCGGGGAGCTGTTTTTT	CSARDQTASNTGELFF
TRBJ2-7	.	TRBV28	few	TGTGCCACCCAAGGGGCGGGGATGGGGCCCTACGAGCAGTACTTC	CATQGAGMGPYEQYF
TRBJ2-7	.	TRBV28	few	TGTGCCAGCAGTTCGTCTCTGGACGAGCAGTACTTC	CASSSSLDEQYF
TRBJ2-3	.	TRBV11-2	.	TGTGCCAGCAGCTTAGATCAGACTAGCACAGATACGCAGTATTTT	CASSLDQTSTDTQYF
TRBJ1-6	.	TRBV6-1	few	TGTGCCAGCACAGGCGGGGCCTCCTATAATTCACCCCTCCACTTT	CASTGGASYNSPLHF
TRBJ2-3	.	TRBV11-1	.	TGTGCCAGCAGCTCTCGTCCCCCTAGCACAGATACGCAGTATTTT	CASSSRPPSTDTQYF